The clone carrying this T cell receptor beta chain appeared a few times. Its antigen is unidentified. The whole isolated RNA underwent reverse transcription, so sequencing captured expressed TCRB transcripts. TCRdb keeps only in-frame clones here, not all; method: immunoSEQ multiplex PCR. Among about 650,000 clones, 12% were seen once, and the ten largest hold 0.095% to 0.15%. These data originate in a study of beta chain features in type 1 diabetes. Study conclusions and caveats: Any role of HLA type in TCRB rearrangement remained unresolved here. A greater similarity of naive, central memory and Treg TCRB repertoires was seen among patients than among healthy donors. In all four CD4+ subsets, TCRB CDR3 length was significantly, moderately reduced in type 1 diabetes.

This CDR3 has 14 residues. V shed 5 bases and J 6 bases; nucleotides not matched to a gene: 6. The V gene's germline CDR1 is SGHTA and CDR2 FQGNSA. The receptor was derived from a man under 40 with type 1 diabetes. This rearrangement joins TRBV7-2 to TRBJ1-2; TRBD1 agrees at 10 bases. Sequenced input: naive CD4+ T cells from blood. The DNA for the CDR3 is TGTGCCAGCAGCGGCCCGGGACAGGGGCATGGCTACACCTTC. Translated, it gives CASSGPGQGHGYTF.